This T cell receptor (beta chain) was recovered during a study of identifying expanded T cells in peripheral blood (dated by TCRdb to about 2019). About the study as a whole: Separate aliquots of the same genomic DNA pool were sequenced to produce technical replicates, and four replicates were compared in pairs. Results and caveats for the whole study, not just this receptor: The beta-binomial model significantly reduced the number of clones called differentially abundant and the false-positive rate across all healthy-donor time intervals. For all healthy donors, the variance in clone template counts between roughly 2-week samples rose significantly as total template count increased. The authors expected that over much longer intervals, such as months to years, biological variance in healthy repertoires might increase even further. About 1.1 differentially abundant clones were flagged by the binomial model between technical replicates, whereas about 16 and 20 were flagged over approximately two weeks and four weeks, respectively.

During the collection period, no infections or other immune events were recorded for the healthy donors. Time-dependent variance in a beta-binomial model of T-cell clone differential abundance was calibrated using healthy-donor blood repertoires as a training cohort. The training cohort was composed of roughly ten healthy donors, 3 female and 7 male. Donor ages ranged from 29 to 64 years, with an average of around 45 years. Whole blood from each healthy donor was obtained from a commercial supplier and was collected at three time points around 13 days apart. Genomic DNA was extracted from unsorted whole blood for immunosequencing. V lost 1 base and J lost 3 bases; the stretch between them is 8 bases long. In the germline V gene, CDR1 corresponds to MDHEN and CDR2 to SYDVKM. Counted from cysteine to phenylalanine, this CDR3 has 14 amino acids. The retained sequence is limited to the CDR3, 42 bases, with the frame set at the first base.

The immunoSEQ Assay, which uses bias-controlled multiplex PCR amplification of genomic DNA, was used to profile TCRbeta CDR3 regions. Regarding the original processing steps: To quantify the absolute abundance of each unique TCRbeta CDR3 region, the sequences were collapsed and filtered. Differential abundance was assessed using a binomial (Fisher-equivalent) model and a beta-binomial model in which time-dependent variance fitted from healthy donors was added. Clones with fewer than 5 combined templates were removed, and differential abundance was called for clones with a Benjamini-Hochberg FDR below 0.01. In the beta-binomial model, variance was expressed as a function of the total template count across the two samples, in the form v = (b*log(k)+a)^2. TCRdb re-hosts the immuneACCESS table, in-frame sequences only. Its copies lack some clones; in the studies checked, an unresolved V gene accounts for under half of them, and the cause for the rest is not known. The V and J calls and clone size come from that table; D and trimming were worked out from the DNA. In all, the sample holds some 120,000 clones, and 84% of those were seen once. The top ten constitute less than 4% of the sample.

Details on this clone: The antigen it binds to is not known. Nothing much larger sits one base from this clone, and base qualities are not available.

The TCR originated in a person between 18 and 69 years old in good health. Sequencing used blood. The sequence is built from TRBV28 and TRBJ2-3; the D gene is unclear. The CDR3 protein sequence reads: CASSLSPRTDTQYF. The nucleotide sequence reads TGTGCCAGCAGTTTATCCCCCCGAACAGATACGCAGTATTTT.